The 15 T cell receptor beta chains below come from one sample, sequenced in a study of blood T cell repertoires in COVID-19. Using immunoSEQ multiplex PCR, the repertoire was profiled, and TCRdb retains in-frame clones only, with some absent. This table has roughly 82,000 clones, around 80% appearing once. Sample: peripheral blood. These TCRs come from a woman aged 55-69 years with acute or convalescent COVID-19.

A word on this clone: Its ends do not fully match the called genes, so a read error is possible. The chain links TRBV7-7 to TRBJ1-3; no clear D gene. CDR3 length: 15 amino acids. CDR1 and CDR2 from the germline V gene are SSHAT and FNYEAQ (reference sequence). CDR3 sequence: CASSLALGSGNTIYF. CDR3 DNA: TGTGCTAGCAGCTTAGCGCTAGGCTCTGGAAACACCATATATTTT.

The V and J genes are TRBV3-1 (or the pseudogene TRBV3-2) and TRBJ2-3; 10 nucleotides match TRBD2. Germline CDR1 is LGHDT and CDR2 is YNNKEL (reference sequence). Trimming at V came to 0 bases and at J to 5 bases, leaving 8 bases not matched to a gene. There are 17 residues in the CDR3. Here the CDR3 DNA reads TGTGCCAGCAGCCAAGATCCTCCAGCGGGGGGGAGAGATACGCAGTATTTT. It specifies CASSQDPPAGGRDTQYF.

The chain has TRBV27 and TRBJ2-1, with D hard to call. V shed 0 bases and J shed 6 bases, with 6 bases lying between them. Germline-derived CDR1 and CDR2 are MNHEY and SMNVEV (reference sequence). The CDR3 is 13 amino acids. The CDR3 DNA is TGTGCCAGCAGTTTATCCCTAATCAATGAGCAGTTCTTC. This codes for CASSLSLINEQFF.

V and J are TRBV6-4 and TRBJ2-1; D not certain. V was clipped by 3 bases and J by 9 bases, with 18 bases between them. Germline V CDR1 and CDR2: MRHNA, SNTAGT. The CDR3 loop spans 15 amino acids. CDR3 in amino acids: CASSDEAIPAIEQFF. In nucleotides, the CDR3 is TGTGCCAGCAGTGATGAGGCTATTCCGGCAATTGAGCAGTTCTTC.

The chain uses TRBV19 and TRBJ2-7; no clear D gene. This CDR3 is 14 amino acids long. Per the germline V gene, CDR1 is LNHDA and CDR2 is SQIVND (reference sequence). The V and J ends lost 2 bases and 3 bases respectively, with 11 bases between them. CDR3 amino acids: CASSITAISYEQYF. In DNA, the CDR3 is TGTGCCAGTAGTATAACCGCCATCAGCTACGAGCAGTACTTC.

V and J are TRBV10-1 and TRBJ2-7; 7 nucleotides agree with TRBD2. The ends lost 5 bases at V and 2 bases at J; junction bases unmatched: 9. CDR3 length equals 15 residues. CDR1 and CDR2 (germline): WNHNN, SYGVQD (reference sequence). The CDR3 loop is CASSTMASGTYEQYF. The CDR3 DNA sequence: TGCGCCAGCAGTACCATGGCTAGCGGAACCTACGAGCAGTACTTC.

The chain links TRBV19 to TRBJ1-4; D unclear. The CDR3 sequence is 17 residues long. In germline, CDR1 is LNHDA, CDR2 SQIVND (reference sequence). Trimming removed 4 bases at V and 7 bases at J, with 22 bases between. In DNA, the CDR3 is TGTGCCAGTAGTAAAGGCCTTCAGGCGAGGGCGCGTGAAAAACTGTTTTTT. It is translated as CASSKGLQARAREKLFF.

The rearrangement uses TRBV29-1 and TRBJ1-3; TRBD1 agrees at 7 bases. Germline loops: CDR1 SQVTM, CDR2 ANQGSEA. The CDR3 extends over 14 amino acids. J was trimmed by 0 bases and V by 7 bases; bases with no gene match: 6. As DNA, the CDR3 is TGCAGCGCCGAGGGACAGCTCTCTGGAAACACCATATATTTT. It codes for CSAEGQLSGNTIYF.

This chain joins TRBV12-3 or TRBV12-4 and TRBJ1-5; the D is unclear. Trimming stripped 2 bases from V and 5 bases from J, with 7 bases between. The length of the CDR3 is 13 residues. The CDR3 sequence is CASSLSQYQPQHF. The CDR3 nucleotides are TGTGCCAGCAGTTTAAGTCAGTATCAGCCCCAGCATTTT.

CDR3 DNA sequence: TGTGCCAGCAGTTCTCGCGGGACAGGGGATTCACCCCTCCACTTT. Translating gives CASSSRGTGDSPLHF. This chain uses TRBV6-2 or TRBV6-3 with TRBJ1-6; 10 bases match TRBD1. This CDR3 is 15 amino acids long. The germline CDR1 and CDR2 sequences are MNHEY and SVGEGT. Trimming removed 4 bases from V and 8 bases from J; junction bases left unmatched: 5.

The V call is TRBV6-1, the J call TRBJ1-2, with D maybe TRBD1 (5 bases). The CDR3 has 15 residues. In germline, CDR1 is MNHNS, CDR2 SASEGT. V dropped 3 bases and J dropped 0 bases, with 11 bases sitting between them. This CDR3 reads CASSDTGRANYGYTF. For the CDR3, the DNA is TGTGCCAGCAGTGATACAGGACGAGCTAACTATGGCTACACCTTC.

In this sample, this clone turned up a few times. The rearrangement uses TRBV21-1 and TRBJ2-4; the table's D call, TRBD2, was not checked against the DNA. TRBV21-1 is recorded as a pseudogene. The CDR3 consists of 13 residues. CDR3 amino acids: CASRPSGGNIQYF. CDR3 nucleotides: TGTGCCAGCAGACCCAGCGGGGGAAACATTCAGTACTTC.

This clone has just one count. The V and J genes are TRBV19 and TRBJ2-1, with 8 bases that match TRBD2. The CDR3 consists of 18 residues. The V gene's germline CDR1 is LNHDA and CDR2 SQIVND (reference sequence). Germline trimming cut 1 base from V and 8 bases from J; bases unmatched to any gene: 16. Here the CDR3 DNA reads TGTGCCAGTAGTATAGCGAGGTGGAGCGGGGGCCACGGGGATGAGCAGTTCTTC. The encoded protein is CASSIARWSGGHGDEQFF.

This clone was picked up a small number of times. The chain joins TRBV18 to TRBJ1-1, with a tentative D call TRBD1 (5 bases). Looked up from germline, CDR1 is KGHSH and CDR2 is LQKENI. V dropped 1 base and J dropped 7 bases, with 19 bases sitting between them. The CDR3 covers 16 residues. CDR3 DNA: TGTGCCAGCTCACCACGGCAGGGCATCGACCCCAGTGAAGCTTTCTTT. Protein: CASSPRQGIDPSEAFF.

This clone was found once. The chain uses TRBV11-2 and TRBJ2-7; 8 bases are a match to TRBD2. The germline CDR1 and CDR2 sequences are SGHAT and FQNNGV. V lost 4 bases to trimming and J lost 7 bases; unmatched junction nucleotides: 9. This CDR3 region has 14 residues. The CDR3 sequence: CASSSGTRAREQYF. DNA for the CDR3: TGTGCCAGCAGCTCGGGGACTAGGGCGAGGGAGCAGTACTTC.